These 13 T cell receptor beta chains were sequenced from one sample in a study of blood T cell repertoires in COVID-19. The assay was immunoSEQ multiplex PCR, and TCRdb's table has in-frame clones only and misses some. Here the sample spans a few hundred thousand clones, around 82% being singletons. The sample taken for sequencing was PBMCs or T cells enriched from blood (not recorded which). The receptor set was obtained from a man between 45 and 60 years old who had recovered from COVID-19.

Notes on this clone: Other DNA sequences from this sample encode an identical CDR3 as well. The CDR3 DNA sequence: TGTGCCAGCTCACTTAGGGGCGGGGCCAACGTCCTGACTTTC. This sequence encodes CASSLRGGANVLTF. J is TRBJ2-6 and V is TRBV18, with D perhaps matching TRBD1 (5 bases). The CDR3 length is 14 residues. Trimming removed 4 bases from V and 4 bases from J, with 8 bases in between. Per germline, CDR1 KGHSH and CDR2 LQKENI.

The chain combines TRBV2 with TRBJ2-2, with D possibly TRBD1 on 6 matching bases. There are 15 residues in the CDR3. Deletions cut 6 bases from V and 1 base from J, with 12 bases between. CDR1 is SNHLY, CDR2 FYNNEI, per germline. CDR3 residues: CASRAGELNTGELFF. The DNA for the CDR3 is TGTGCCAGCAGAGCAGGGGAACTGAACACCGGGGAGCTGTTTTTT.

The chain recombines TRBV19 with TRBJ2-6; D is undetermined. Trimming removed 6 bases at V and 0 bases at J, with 12 bases between. The CDR3 is 16 residues long. CDR1 is LNHDA, CDR2 SQIVND, per germline (reference sequence). CDR3 DNA sequence: TGTGCCAGTAGCCTCAATACAATCTCTGGGGCCAACGTCCTGACTTTC. Protein product: CASSLNTISGANVLTF.

The chain joins TRBV13 to TRBJ1-4, with TRBD1 as a possible D gene (5 bases). Germline V CDR1 and CDR2: PRHDT, FYEKMQ (reference sequence). This CDR3 is built from 13 residues. The germline V and J ends were trimmed by 4 bases and 5 bases, with 8 bases remaining between them. CDR3 sequence: CASSWGRNEKLFF. Written as DNA, the CDR3 is TGTGCCAGCAGCTGGGGCCGAAATGAAAAACTGTTTTTT.

This chain joins TRBV4-1 and TRBJ2-1, with D possibly TRBD2 on 5 matching bases. The CDR3 has 15 residues. Germline loops: CDR1 MGHRA, CDR2 YSYEKL. Trimming took off 1 base at V and 5 bases at J, with 12 bases between the two ends. CDR3 DNA sequence: TGCGCCAGCAGCCAAGTAAACGGGGTTAACAATGAGCAGTTCTTC. Translation: CASSQVNGVNNEQFF.

This chain joins TRBV2 and TRBJ2-3; D not certain. Germline CDR1 reads SNHLY; CDR2 reads FYNNEI. This CDR3 is built from 11 residues. Trimming pared 10 bases from V and 6 bases from J, leaving 11 bases between. CDR3 coding DNA: TGTGCCAAATCCTTAAGCGATACGCAGTATTTT. The encoded protein is CAKSLSDTQYF. The full variable domain, with the rest looked up from reference TRBV2 and TRBJ2-3, is EPEVTQTPSHQVTQMGQEVILRCVPISNHLYFYWYRQILGQKVEFLVSFYNNEISEKSEIFDDQFSVERPDGSNFTLKIRSTKLEDSAMYFCAKSLSDTQYFGPGTRLTVL.

The chain uses TRBV25-1 and TRBJ2-2, with 10 bases aligning to TRBD2. This CDR3 is built from 17 residues. Trimming cost V 6 bases and J 4 bases; bases outside gene matches: 11. The germline CDR1 and CDR2 sequences are MGHDK and SYGVNS. CDR3 in amino acids: CASRPTSSGRATGELFF. The CDR3 DNA reads as TGTGCCAGCAGACCAACCAGCAGCGGGAGGGCCACCGGGGAGCTGTTTTTT.

The V and J genes are TRBV4-2 and TRBJ2-2; the match to TRBD2 covers 7 bases. The germline V gene has CDR1 LGHNA and CDR2 YNFKEQ. The CDR3 sequence is 17 residues long. V trimming: 1 base; J trimming: 0 bases; junction bases outside the gene matches: 5. The CDR3 is CASSQVGSGANTGELFF. In DNA form, the CDR3 reads TGTGCCAGCAGCCAAGTAGGCAGCGGGGCGAACACCGGGGAGCTGTTTTTT.

The chain combines TRBV7-3 with TRBJ2-1; 7 nucleotides match TRBD2. Germline CDR1 and CDR2: SGHTA and FQGTGA. CDR3 size: 14 residues. The V segment lost 4 bases and the J segment 6 bases; nucleotides outside the gene matches: 6. This chain's CDR3 is CASSSPGLSNEQFF. For the CDR3, the DNA is TGTGCCAGCAGCTCGCCGGGACTATCCAATGAGCAGTTCTTC.

The rearrangement links TRBV29-1 to TRBJ1-5, with D possibly being TRBD1 (6 bases). The germline CDR1 and CDR2 sequences are SQVTM and ANQGSEA. The length of the CDR3 is 13 residues. V lost 0 bases to trimming and J lost 9 bases, with 12 bases between them. The CDR3 DNA sequence: TGCAGCGTTGAAGAAACAGGGAAGCCGCCCCAGCATTTT. The encoded protein is CSVEETGKPPQHF.

This clone was observed a single time. This chain joins TRBV6-5 and TRBJ1-4; TRBD1 might be the D (6 bases). There are 16 residues in the CDR3. V was trimmed by 2 bases and J by 5 bases, leaving 15 bases between them. Per the germline V gene, CDR1 is MNHEY and CDR2 is SVGAGI. CDR3: CASSYLDSPSNEKLFF. The CDR3 DNA is TGTGCCAGCAGTTACCTGGACAGCCCCAGCAATGAAAAACTGTTTTTT.

The chain has TRBV11-2 and TRBJ2-1, with a possible D match to TRBD1 (8 bases). Germline CDR1 and CDR2: SGHAT and FQNNGV. Trimming shortened V by 5 bases and J by 5 bases, and 16 bases separated the two germline ends. The CDR3 consists of 15 residues. The CDR3 here is CASSVQGGLHNEQFF. DNA for the CDR3: TGTGCCAGCAGCGTACAGGGGGGACTACACAATGAGCAGTTCTTC.

The chain recombines TRBV18 with TRBJ1-1, with TRBD1 identical over 7 bases. This CDR3 has 16 residues. V gave up 6 bases and J gave up 5 bases; unmatched junction bases: 15. Germline-derived CDR1 and CDR2 are KGHSH and LQKENI. The CDR3: CASSLSLAGGMTEAFF. Written as DNA, the CDR3 is TGTGCCAGCTCCCTTTCTCTGGCAGGGGGGATGACTGAAGCTTTCTTT.